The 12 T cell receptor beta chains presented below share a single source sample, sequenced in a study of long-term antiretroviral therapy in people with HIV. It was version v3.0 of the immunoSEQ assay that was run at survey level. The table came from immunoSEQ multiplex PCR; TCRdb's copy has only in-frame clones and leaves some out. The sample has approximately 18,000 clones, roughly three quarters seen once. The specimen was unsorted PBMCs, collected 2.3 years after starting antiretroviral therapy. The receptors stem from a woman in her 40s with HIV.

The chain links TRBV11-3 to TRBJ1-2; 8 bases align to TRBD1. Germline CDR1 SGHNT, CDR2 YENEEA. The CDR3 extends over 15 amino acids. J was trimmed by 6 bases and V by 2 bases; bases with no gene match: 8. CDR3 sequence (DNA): TGTGCCAGCAGCTTATCACAGGACAGGGATAATGGCTACACCTTC. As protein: CASSLSQDRDNGYTF.

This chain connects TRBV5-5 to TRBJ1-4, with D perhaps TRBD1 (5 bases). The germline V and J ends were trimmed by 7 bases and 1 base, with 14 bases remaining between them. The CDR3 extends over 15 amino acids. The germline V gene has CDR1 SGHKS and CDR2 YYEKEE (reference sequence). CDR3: CASGPLQGTNEKLFF. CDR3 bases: TGTGCCAGCGGACCACTGCAGGGAACTAATGAAAAACTGTTTTTT.

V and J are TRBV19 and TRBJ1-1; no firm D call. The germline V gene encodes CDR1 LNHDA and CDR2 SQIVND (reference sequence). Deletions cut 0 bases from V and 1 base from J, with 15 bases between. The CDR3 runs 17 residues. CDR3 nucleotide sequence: TGTGCCAGTAGTATAGATAATCAGGCAGGTGGGAACACTGAAGCTTTCTTT. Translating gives CASSIDNQAGGNTEAFF.

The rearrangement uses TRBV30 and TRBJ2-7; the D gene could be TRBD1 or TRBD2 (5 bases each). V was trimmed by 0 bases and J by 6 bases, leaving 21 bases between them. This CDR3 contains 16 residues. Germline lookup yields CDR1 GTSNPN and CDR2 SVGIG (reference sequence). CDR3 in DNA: TGTGCCTGGAGTGTACGAGGGGCAATACGAGGGGTCGAGCAGTACTTC. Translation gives CAWSVRGAIRGVEQYF.

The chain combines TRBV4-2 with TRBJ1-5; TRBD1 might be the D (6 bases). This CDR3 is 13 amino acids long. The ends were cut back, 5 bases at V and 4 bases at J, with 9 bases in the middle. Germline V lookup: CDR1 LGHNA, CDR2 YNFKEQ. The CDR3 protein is CASSGDINQPQHF. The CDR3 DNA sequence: TGTGCCAGCAGCGGGGACATTAATCAGCCCCAGCATTTT.

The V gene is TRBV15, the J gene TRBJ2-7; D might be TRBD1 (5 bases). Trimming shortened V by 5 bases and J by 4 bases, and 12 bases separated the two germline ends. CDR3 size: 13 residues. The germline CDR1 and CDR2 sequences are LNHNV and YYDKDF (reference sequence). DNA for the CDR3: TGTGCCACCAGCCAGGGATCTATGTACGAGCAGTACTTC. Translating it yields CATSQGSMYEQYF.

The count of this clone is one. CDR3: CASSLGELGNTIYF. The DNA of the CDR3 is TGTGCCAGCAGCTTGGGAGAACTAGGAAACACCATATATTTT. The V call is TRBV5-4, the J call TRBJ1-3; no definite D call. V was cut by 0 bases and J by 4 bases, with 8 bases left in between. The germline gives CDR1 SGHNT, CDR2 YYREEE (reference sequence). This CDR3 is built from 14 residues.

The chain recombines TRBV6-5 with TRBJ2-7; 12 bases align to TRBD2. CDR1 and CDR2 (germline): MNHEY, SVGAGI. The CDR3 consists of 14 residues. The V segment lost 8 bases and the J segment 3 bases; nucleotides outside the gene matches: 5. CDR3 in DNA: TGTGCCAGCCGGCGACTAGCGGGGGTCTACGAGCAGTACTTC. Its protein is CASRRLAGVYEQYF.

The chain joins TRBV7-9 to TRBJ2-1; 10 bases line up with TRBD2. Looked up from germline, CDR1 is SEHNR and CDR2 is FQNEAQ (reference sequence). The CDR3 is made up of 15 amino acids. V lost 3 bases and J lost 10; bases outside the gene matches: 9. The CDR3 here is CASSFSSGSGFEQFF. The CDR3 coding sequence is TGTGCCAGCAGCTTTTCTAGCGGGAGCGGATTCGAGCAGTTCTTC.

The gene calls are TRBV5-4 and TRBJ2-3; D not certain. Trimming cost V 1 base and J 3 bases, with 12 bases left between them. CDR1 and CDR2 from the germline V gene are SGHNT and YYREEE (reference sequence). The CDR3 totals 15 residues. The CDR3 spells CASSLLRERTDTQYF. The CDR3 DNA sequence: TGTGCCAGCAGCTTGTTAAGGGAACGGACAGATACGCAGTATTTT.

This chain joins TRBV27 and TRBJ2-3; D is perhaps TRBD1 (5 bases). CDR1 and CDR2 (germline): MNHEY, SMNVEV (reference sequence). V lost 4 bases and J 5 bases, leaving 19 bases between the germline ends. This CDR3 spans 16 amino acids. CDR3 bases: TGTGCCAGCAGTTCCAGGGAACAAGGGAAGGTAGATACGCAGTATTTT. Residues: CASSSREQGKVDTQYF.

The CDR3 bases are TGTGCCAGCGGCCAAGACGAGCAGTACTTC. The encoded protein is CASGQDEQYF. The gene calls are TRBV7-2 and TRBJ2-7; D not resolved. V was clipped by 8 bases and J by 5 bases, with 7 bases between them. Per the germline V gene, CDR1 is SGHTA and CDR2 is FQGNSA. This CDR3 region has 10 residues.